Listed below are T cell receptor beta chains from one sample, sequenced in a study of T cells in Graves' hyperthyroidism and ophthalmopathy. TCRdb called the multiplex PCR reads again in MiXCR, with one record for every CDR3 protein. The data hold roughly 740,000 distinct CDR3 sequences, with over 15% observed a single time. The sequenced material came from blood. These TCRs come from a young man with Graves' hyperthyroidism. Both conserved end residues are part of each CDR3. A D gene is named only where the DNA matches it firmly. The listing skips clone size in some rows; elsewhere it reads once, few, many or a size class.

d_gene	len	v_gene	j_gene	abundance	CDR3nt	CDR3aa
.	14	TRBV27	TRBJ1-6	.	TGTGCCAGCAGTTTAAGTAGTGCCCTTTCACCCCTCCACTTT	CASSLSSALSPLHF
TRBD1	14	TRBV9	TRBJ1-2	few	TGTGCCAGCAGCGATCAGGGGGCGCGTAATGGCTACACCTTC	CASSDQGARNGYTF
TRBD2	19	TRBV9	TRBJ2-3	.	TGTGCCAGCAGCGTAAAGCCGGCAGGAACCTCCGGGGGGGCAGATACGCAGTATTTT	CASSVKPAGTSGGADTQYF
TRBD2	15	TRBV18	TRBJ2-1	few	TGTGCCAGCTCACCGGGTAGCGGGAGACACAATGAGCAGTTCTTC	CASSPGSGRHNEQFF
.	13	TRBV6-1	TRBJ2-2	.	TGTGCCAGCGCGAAGGGAAACACCGGGGAGCTGTTTTTT	CASAKGNTGELFF
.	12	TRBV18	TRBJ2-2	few	TGTGCCACCCGAGGGGTCACCGGGGAGCTGTTTTTT	CATRGVTGELFF
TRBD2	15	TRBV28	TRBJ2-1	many	TGTGCCAGCAGCCCCCTAGCGGGGCCGCACAATGAGCAGTTCTTC	CASSPLAGPHNEQFF
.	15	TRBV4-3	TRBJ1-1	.	TGCGCCAGCAGCCAAGATTGGGTGGTCGAGACTGAAGCTTTCTTT	CASSQDWVVETEAFF
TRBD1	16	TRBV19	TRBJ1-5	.	TGTGCCAGTAGTATACACCGGGACAGCCCGGGGCAGCCCCAGCATTTT	CASSIHRDSPGQPQHF
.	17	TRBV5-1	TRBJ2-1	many	TGCGCCAGCAGCCTGGGGCGGGGCCCTCGAGGCGAAGATGAGCAGTTCTTC	CASSLGRGPRGEDEQFF
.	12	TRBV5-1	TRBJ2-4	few	TGCGCCAGCAGCTTGGAGGGGAACATTCAGTACTTC	CASSLEGNIQYF
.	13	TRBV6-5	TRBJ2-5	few	TGTGCCAGCAGTTACTCTGCTCAAGAGACCCAGTACTTC	CASSYSAQETQYF
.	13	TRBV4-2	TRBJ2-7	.	TGTGCCAGCAGCCAAGAGAAGATCGACGAGCAGTACTTC	CASSQEKIDEQYF